This T cell receptor (beta chain) was sequenced for a study of molecular identifiers for immune sequencing clone quantification. General observations from the study: Jurkat TCR RNA spiked in from one cell reportedly remained identifiable amid approximately 1 million naive cells. Sharing of a barcode by identical TCR molecules could cause highly expanded clone sizes to be underestimated.

The CDR3 totals 14 residues. The germline V gene encodes CDR1 SEHNR and CDR2 FQNEAQ (reference sequence). The ends were cut back, 9 bases at V and 0 bases at J, with 12 bases in the middle. TCRdb passed the PCR reads through MiXCR, listing each CDR3 protein once. The sample includes about 36,000 distinct CDR3 sequences, less than 20% of them seen just once. The sample holds many counts of this clonotype. Its antigen remains unidentified. Sequencing was performed on naive CD8+ T cells from blood, with Jurkat cell RNA spiked in. Stated subset: FACS-sorted CD8+CD4-CCR7+CD45RA+ naive T cells. This sequence was found in a human donor in good health. Some libraries in this study had Jurkat cell RNA spiked in. This chain joins TRBV7-9 and TRBJ2-1, with no clear D. The CDR3 coding sequence is TGTGCCAGTTGGACCAAGACCTCCTACAATGAGCAGTTCTTC. Its translation is CASWTKTSYNEQFF.